What follows are 15 T cell receptor beta chains derived from one specimen sequenced in a study of Ad26.COV2.S vaccination and SARS-CoV-2 variants. Produced via immunoSEQ multiplex PCR; TCRdb's table is partial and in-frame only. The sample records fewer than 500,000 clones, less than 95% being singletons. Treatment in this sample: some 19 received Ad26.COV2.S at low or high dose, single or two shots; 5 received placebo; per-sample allocation not given. The samples were gathered on day 63 after the first injection of vaccine or placebo. The sample consisted of peripheral blood, taken in a trial of Ad26.COV2.S vaccine versus placebo. Receptors originate from a person aged 18-65 years who received the Ad26.COV2.S COVID-19 vaccine or a placebo.

CDR3: CASSQGDRALSYEQYF. Here the CDR3 DNA reads TGTGCCAGCAGCCAAGGTGACAGGGCTCTATCCTACGAGCAGTACTTC. The chain couples TRBV4-2 to TRBJ2-7; 7 bases are shared with TRBD1. The length of the CDR3 is 16 residues. CDR1 and CDR2 (germline): LGHNA, YNFKEQ. J gave up 1 base and V 1 base, and 7 bases lay outside the gene matches.

This clone turned up a few times. V and J are TRBV29-1 and TRBJ2-3, with D perhaps TRBD1 or TRBD2 (7 bases each). CDR3 length: 15 amino acids. Germline V gives CDR1 SQVTM, CDR2 ANQGSEA. V was shortened by 3 bases and J by 2 bases, with 15 bases between the two germline ends. CDR3 amino acids: CSVDGPGGDTDTQYF. The CDR3 nucleotides read TGCAGCGTTGATGGGCCAGGGGGGGACACAGATACGCAGTATTTT.

The rearrangement links TRBV6-6 to TRBJ2-7; D gene ambiguous. Per the germline V gene, CDR1 is MNHNY and CDR2 is SVGAGI (reference sequence). The CDR3 consists of 14 residues. The V gene lost 4 bases and the J gene lost 7 bases, with 17 bases spanning the gap. The CDR3 is CASSLDGPPREQYF. The CDR3 DNA is TGTGCCAGCAGTTTGGACGGGCCTCCGAGGGAGCAGTACTTC.

The V call is TRBV30, the J call TRBJ2-3; 9 nucleotides agree with TRBD2. V lost 8 bases to trimming and J lost 1 base; unmatched junction nucleotides: 4. Looked up from germline, CDR1 is GTSNPN and CDR2 is SVGIG (reference sequence). The CDR3 has 13 residues. DNA for the CDR3: TGTGCCGGGGAGCGGGAGGGCACAGATACGCAGTATTTT. It codes for CAGEREGTDTQYF.

This chain uses TRBV14 with TRBJ1-1, with 9 bases matching TRBD1. The CDR3 is 18 residues long. Germline assignment: CDR1 SGHDN and CDR2 FVKESK. V was pared by 2 bases and J by 1 base, with 11 bases of the junction left unmatched. The CDR3 loop reads CASSQRGQGWIPNTEAFF. The CDR3 DNA sequence: TGTGCCAGCAGCCAAAGGGGACAGGGTTGGATTCCGAACACTGAAGCTTTCTTT.

This chain uses TRBV4-1 with TRBJ2-7, with 11 bases matching TRBD2. The CDR3 runs to 16 residues. The trim removed 5 bases at V and 1 base at J, leaving 7 bases unmatched. From germline, CDR1 is MGHRA and CDR2 YSYEKL. The CDR3: CASSFSTSGSSYEQYF. The CDR3 DNA follows: TGCGCCAGCAGCTTCTCTACTAGCGGGAGTTCCTACGAGCAGTACTTC.

The chain links TRBV7-2 to TRBJ2-7; D gene ambiguous. This CDR3 contains 14 residues. V gave up 3 bases and J gave up 1 base, with 10 bases separating them. The germline V gene encodes CDR1 SGHTA and CDR2 FQGNSA. This CDR3 is CASSFLQRSYEQYF. CDR3 nucleotide sequence: TGTGCCAGCAGCTTTCTCCAGCGTTCCTACGAGCAGTACTTC.

This chain joins TRBV6-2 or TRBV6-3 and TRBJ2-4; 7 bases are shared with TRBD2. Trimming cost V 2 bases and J 7 bases; bases outside gene matches: 11. CDR1 and CDR2 (germline): MNHEY, SVGEGT. This CDR3 contains 16 residues. CDR3 bases: TGTGCCAGCAGTTACGGGACTGCGGGAGCTGGTAACATTCAGTACTTC. Its protein product is CASSYGTAGAGNIQYF.

This clone was observed a single time. The chain uses TRBV27 and TRBJ1-1; tentative D call: TRBD1 (5 bases). The CDR3 extends over 12 amino acids. Germline V gene data show CDR1 as MNHEY and CDR2 as SMNVEV (reference sequence). V lost 4 bases to trimming and J lost 11 bases, with 14 bases between them. CDR3 amino acids: CASSYLRGKAFF. As DNA, the CDR3 is TGTGCCAGCAGTTACCTTAGGGGAAAGGCTTTCTTT.

As to this clone: The same CDR3 can be traced to other DNA sequences in this sample. The chain couples TRBV18 to TRBJ2-1; 8 bases agree with TRBD2. The length of the CDR3 is 15 residues. The V segment lost 1 base and the J segment 2 bases; nucleotides outside the gene matches: 1. CDR1 is KGHSH and CDR2 is LQKENI in the germline V gene. CDR3 sequence reads: CASSPLAGTYNEQFF. The CDR3 bases are TGTGCCAGCTCACCACTAGCGGGGACCTACAATGAGCAGTTCTTC.

This clone was picked up a small number of times. The genes are TRBV6-6 and TRBJ1-5; D is perhaps TRBD1 (5 bases). The CDR3 runs to 14 residues. Germline assignment: CDR1 MNHNY and CDR2 SVGAGI (reference sequence). V lost 0 bases, J lost 6 bases, and 9 bases lay in between. CDR3 amino acids: CASSYSSGGQPQHF. The DNA of the CDR3 is TGTGCCAGCAGTTACTCGTCCGGGGGTCAGCCCCAGCATTTT.

This chain uses TRBV15 with TRBJ2-7, with a weak D call TRBD2 (6 bases). CDR3 size: 14 residues. V shed 1 base and J shed 3 bases, with 10 bases lying between them. Germline assignment: CDR1 LNHNV and CDR2 YYDKDF (reference sequence). CDR3: CATSRAGLNYEQYF. The CDR3 nucleotides read TGTGCCACCAGCAGAGCGGGACTCAACTACGAGCAGTACTTC.

This chain joins TRBV29-1 and TRBJ2-3; TRBD2 matches at 13 bases. The ends lost 7 bases at V and 0 bases at J; junction bases unmatched: 13. This CDR3 is built from 18 residues. Germline V CDR1 and CDR2: SQVTM, ANQGSEA. The CDR3 coding sequence is TGCAGCGCTTATGGGACCGGGACTAGCGGGACTAGCACAGATACGCAGTATTTT. Protein product: CSAYGTGTSGTSTDTQYF.

This clone was picked up one time. The chain carries TRBV6-5 and TRBJ2-7; tentative D call: TRBD2 (6 bases). This CDR3 has 13 amino acids. V lost 7 bases and J lost 3, with 13 bases in between. Germline CDR1 reads MNHEY; CDR2 reads SVGAGI. In nucleotides, the CDR3 is TGTGCCAGCACTGGGACTGCTGACTACGAGCAGTACTTC. Amino acids: CASTGTADYEQYF.

The chain links TRBV6-6 to TRBJ1-6; possible D gene TRBD1, 6 bases. CDR3 length equals 15 residues. V gave up 5 bases and J gave up 6 bases, with 14 bases separating them. CDR1 and CDR2 from the germline V gene are MNHNY and SVGAGI (reference sequence). CDR3 residues: CASSHRDKINSPLHF. Here the CDR3 DNA reads TGTGCCAGCAGTCACCGGGACAAGATTAATTCACCCCTCCACTTT.